This T cell receptor beta chain was profiled in a study of blood T cell repertoires in COVID-19. Study context: Donors in the United States, Italy and Spain gave samples during acute or convalescent COVID-19. T cells, B-cell-depleted T cells, or PBMCs supplied cDNA or gDNA.

Looked up from germline, CDR1 is MGHDK and CDR2 is SYGVNS. V lost 4 bases and J lost 2; bases outside the gene matches: 10. This CDR3 region has 18 residues. Authors' methods: Reference gene primer amplification gave estimated nucleated cell counts. Data came from immunoSEQ multiplex PCR; TCRdb stores just in-frame clones and leaves some out. D and trimming were read from the DNA, whereas the V and J calls and clone size are those reported in that table. The sample holds 200,000 to 250,000 clones, 84% seen once. The chain combines TRBV25-1 with TRBJ2-2; the match to TRBD2 covers 10 bases. The sample was peripheral blood. The TCR comes from a human donor in a cohort sampled during active COVID-19. CDR3 sequence (DNA): TGTGCCAGCAGTGCCAATCCGACTAGCGGGCCTAACACCGGGGAGCTGTTTTTT. This sequence encodes CASSANPTSGPNTGELFF.